A selection of T cell receptor beta chains follows, all from one sample in a study of blood T cell repertoires in COVID-19. Clones were sequenced by immunoSEQ multiplex PCR, and TCRdb holds only the in-frame ones, with some missing. The sample yields approximately 470,000 clones, roughly 87% seen once. The sequencing sample was made of PBMCs or T cells enriched from blood (not recorded which). These receptors all stem from a woman under 30 who had recovered from COVID-19. Both conserved end residues are part of each CDR3. The D gene is left open where the match is weak.

TRBV11-2	TRBJ2-2	.	TGTGCCAGCAGCTTCTACAGATCGAACACCGGGGAGCTGTTTTTT	CASSFYRSNTGELFF
TRBV4-1	TRBJ1-5	TRBD1	TGCGCCAGCAGTCGCAACAGGGGGCTCGGACAGCCCCAGCATTTT	CASSRNRGLGQPQHF
TRBV6-5	TRBJ1-5	TRBD1	TGTGCCAGCAGTTTGGAGACAGGGGGAGGTCAGCCCCAGCATTTT	CASSLETGGGQPQHF
TRBV19	TRBJ1-2	.	TGTGCCAGTAGTATGGTCCCGTCGGACTATGGCTACACCTTC	CASSMVPSDYGYTF
TRBV24-1	TRBJ2-1	TRBD1	TGTGCCACCAGTGATTCCGGCGGACAGGGGGTTAGTGAGCAGTTCTTC	CATSDSGGQGVSEQFF
TRBV19	TRBJ2-3	.	TGTGCCAGTAGTATAGGTCTGGGGGCGCTAATGAGTGGAACAGATACGCAGTATTTT	CASSIGLGALMSGTDTQYF
TRBV12-5	TRBJ1-5	TRBD1	TGTGCTAGTGGTTTGGGGTTTCCGTCCGGGACAGGGGACCATCAGCCCCAGCATTTT	CASGLGFPSGTGDHQPQHF
TRBV6-5	TRBJ1-2	TRBD1	TGTGCCAGCAGTTCTGACAGGGGTAATGGCTACACCTTC	CASSSDRGNGYTF
TRBV27	TRBJ1-1	TRBD1	TGTGCCAGCAGTTGGACAGGGGGAAACACTGAAGCTTTCTTT	CASSWTGGNTEAFF
TRBV2	TRBJ2-5	TRBD2	TGTGCCAGCATCCAACTAGCGGGGGAACAAGAGACCCAGTACTTC	CASIQLAGEQETQYF
TRBV6-5	TRBJ1-2	.	TGTGCCAGCAGTCGAGGCAGGGAGGAGTATGGCTACACCTTC	CASSRGREEYGYTF
TRBV3-1/TRBV3-2	TRBJ1-1	TRBD1	TGTGCCAGCAGCCAAGTCACATCAGGACAGGTCTTT	CASSQVTSGQVF
TRBV5-1	TRBJ1-1	.	TGCGCCAGCAGCTTGGTCCCCGGGTGGGACACTGAAGCTTTCTTT	CASSLVPGWDTEAFF
TRBV4-1	TRBJ2-1	TRBD2	TGCGCCAGCAGCCCTGGGGGGTTAGCGGGGGCCTACAATGAGCAGTTCTTC	CASSPGGLAGAYNEQFF